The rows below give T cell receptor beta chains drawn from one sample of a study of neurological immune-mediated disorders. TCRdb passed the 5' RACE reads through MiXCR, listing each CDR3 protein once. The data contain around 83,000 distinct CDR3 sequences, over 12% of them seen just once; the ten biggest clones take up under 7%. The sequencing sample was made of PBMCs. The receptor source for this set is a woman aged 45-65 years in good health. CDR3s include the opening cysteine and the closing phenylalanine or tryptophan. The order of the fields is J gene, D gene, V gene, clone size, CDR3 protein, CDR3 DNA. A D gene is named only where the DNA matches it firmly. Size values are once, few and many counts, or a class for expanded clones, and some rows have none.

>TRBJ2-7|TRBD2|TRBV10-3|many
CAISEFGGSYEQYF
TGTGCCATCAGTGAGTTCGGCGGGAGCTACGAGCAGTACTTC
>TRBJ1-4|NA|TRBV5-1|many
CASSNGQTATNEKLFF
TGCGCCAGCAGCAACGGACAGACGGCAACTAATGAAAAACTGTTTTTT
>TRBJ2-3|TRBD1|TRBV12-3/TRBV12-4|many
CASSSGGQGPDTQYF
TGTGCCAGCAGTTCTGGGGGACAGGGACCAGATACGCAGTATTTT
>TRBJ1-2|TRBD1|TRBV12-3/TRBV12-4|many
CASSGRTGGNYGYTF
TGTGCCAGCAGTGGACGGACAGGGGGAAACTATGGCTACACCTTC
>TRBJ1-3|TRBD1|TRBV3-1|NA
CASSNRDRGGNTIYF
TGTGCCAGCAGCAACCGGGACAGGGGTGGAAACACCATATATTTT
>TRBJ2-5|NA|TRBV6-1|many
CASSAGVAEETQYF
TGTGCCAGCAGTGCCGGAGTAGCGGAAGAGACCCAGTACTTC
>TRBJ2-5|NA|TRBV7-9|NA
CASNQGAGVQETQYF
TGTGCCAGCAACCAGGGGGCGGGGGTCCAAGAGACCCAGTACTTC
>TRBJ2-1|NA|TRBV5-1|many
CASSLLGISYNEQFF
TGCGCCAGCAGCTTGTTGGGCATCTCCTACAATGAGCAGTTCTTC
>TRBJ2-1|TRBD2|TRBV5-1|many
CASSLGPTSGIYNEQFF
TGCGCCAGCAGCTTAGGCCCCACTAGCGGGATCTACAATGAGCAGTTCTTC
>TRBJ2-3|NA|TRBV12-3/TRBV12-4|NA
CASSFRAPDTQYF
TGTGCCAGCAGTTTTCGGGCCCCAGATACGCAGTATTTT
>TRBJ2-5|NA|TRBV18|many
CASSPATQETQYF
TGTGCCAGCTCACCAGCGACCCAGGAGACCCAGTACTTC
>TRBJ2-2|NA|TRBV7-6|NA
CASSFGELANTGELFF
TGTGCCAGCAGCTTCGGGGAACTCGCGAACACCGGGGAGCTGTTTTTT
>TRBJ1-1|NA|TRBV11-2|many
CASSLTRGVTEAFF
TGTGCCAGCAGCTTAACCCGAGGGGTTACTGAAGCTTTCTTT
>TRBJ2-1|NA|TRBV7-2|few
CASSLDGGSYNEQFF
TGTGCCAGCAGCTTAGACGGGGGATCCTACAATGAGCAGTTCTTC
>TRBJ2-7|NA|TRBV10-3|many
CAINPTGTTYEQYF
TGTGCCATCAATCCGACAGGCACCACCTACGAGCAGTACTTC
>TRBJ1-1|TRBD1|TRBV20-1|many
CSAPRQGVDTEAFF
TGCAGTGCTCCCCGACAGGGGGTAGACACTGAAGCTTTCTTT
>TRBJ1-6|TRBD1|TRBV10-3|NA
CAIRGQGANSPLHF
TGTGCCATCAGGGGACAGGGGGCTAATTCACCCCTCCACTTT
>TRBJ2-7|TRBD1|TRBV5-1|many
CASSLGQGISYEQYF
TGCGCCAGCAGCTTGGGACAGGGGATCTCCTACGAGCAGTACTTC
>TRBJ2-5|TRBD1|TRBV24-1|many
CATSDLGTGQETQYF
TGTGCCACCAGTGATCTCGGGACAGGCCAAGAGACCCAGTACTTC
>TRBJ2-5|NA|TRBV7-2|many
CASSMSVGKETQYF
TGTGCCAGCAGTATGTCCGTGGGCAAAGAGACCCAGTACTTC
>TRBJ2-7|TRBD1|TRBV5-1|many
CASGDRAGSYEQYF
TGCGCCAGCGGGGACAGGGCAGGGTCCTACGAGCAGTACTTC
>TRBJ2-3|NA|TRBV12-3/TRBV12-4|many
CASTPFRDDAADTQYF
TGTGCCAGCACCCCTTTTCGGGACGATGCCGCAGATACGCAGTATTTT
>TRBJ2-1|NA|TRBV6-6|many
CASSPSGPSYNEQFF
TGTGCCAGCAGTCCCTCAGGACCCTCCTACAATGAGCAGTTCTTC
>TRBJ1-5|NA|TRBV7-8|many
CASSSREYQPQHF
TGTGCCAGCAGCTCCCGGGAGTATCAGCCCCAGCATTTT
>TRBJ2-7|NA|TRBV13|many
CASSLSRQTYEQYF
TGTGCCAGCAGCTTATCGCGTCAGACCTACGAGCAGTACTTC
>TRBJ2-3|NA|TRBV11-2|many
CASSSGSDGRRRTQYF
TGTGCCAGCAGCTCGGGTAGTGACGGGCGCCGACGGACGCAGTATTTT
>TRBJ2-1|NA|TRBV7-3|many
CASSSPGPYNEQFF
TGTGCCAGCAGCTCTCCGGGACCTTACAATGAGCAGTTCTTC
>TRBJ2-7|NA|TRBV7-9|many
CASNRDGYSYEQYF
TGTGCCAGCAATCGGGACGGATACTCCTACGAGCAGTACTTC
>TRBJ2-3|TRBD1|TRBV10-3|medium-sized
CATTGQGRADTQYF
TGTGCCACGACCGGACAGGGAAGGGCAGATACGCAGTATTTT
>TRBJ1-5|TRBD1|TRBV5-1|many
CASSPQGGGQPQHF
TGCGCCAGCAGCCCACAGGGGGGCGGTCAGCCCCAGCATTTT
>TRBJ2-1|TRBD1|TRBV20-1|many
CSAPLRGIYNEQFF
TGCAGTGCCCCCCTCAGGGGGATATACAATGAGCAGTTCTTC
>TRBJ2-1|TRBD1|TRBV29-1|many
CSVATGGLQQFF
TGCAGCGTTGCCACAGGGGGCCTTCAGCAGTTCTTC
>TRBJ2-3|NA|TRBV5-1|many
CASSQGTPGTDTQYF
TGCGCCAGCAGCCAAGGGACCCCAGGCACAGATACGCAGTATTTT
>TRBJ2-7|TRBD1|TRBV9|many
CASSPRDRLVPSYEQYF
TGTGCCAGCAGCCCCCGGGACAGGCTCGTCCCCTCCTACGAGCAGTACTTC
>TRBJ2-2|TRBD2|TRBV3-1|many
CASSSWTSGGTGELFF
TGTGCCAGCAGCTCCTGGACTAGCGGGGGCACCGGGGAGCTGTTTTTT
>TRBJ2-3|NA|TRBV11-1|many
CASSQDITRTDTQYF
TGTGCCAGCAGTCAAGACATAACACGCACAGATACGCAGTATTTT
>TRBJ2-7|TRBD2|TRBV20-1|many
CSAREGGVHYEQYF
TGCAGTGCTAGAGAGGGGGGGGTCCACTACGAGCAGTACTTC